The sequence of this TCR beta chain was determined in a study of cytomegalovirus exposure and HLA in healthy donors. Study-level points and caveats: Many donors shared some public TCRs, even though most TCR sequences were rare.

This clone has only a few counts. Its antigen remains unidentified. Compared with germline, one end of the junction differs, possibly owing to a read error. The CDR3 has 17 amino acids. The germline gives CDR1 SEHNR, CDR2 FQNEAQ (reference sequence). PCR amplification relied on 60 Vbeta primers (plus 13 Jbeta primers). This table comes from immunoSEQ multiplex PCR, and its TCRdb copy is limited to in-frame clones, with some not included. The sample lists about 160,000 clones, roughly 84% seen once, with under 1.1% in the top ten. The source material was PBMCs. The sequence derives from a man younger than 40 in good health and CMV-seronegative. The chain joins TRBV7-9 to TRBJ2-2; TRBD1 agrees at 9 bases. The CDR3 DNA is TGTTCCAGCAGCTTAAGTTGGGACAGGGTGAACACCGGGGAGCTGTTTTTT. It specifies CSSSLSWDRVNTGELFF.